The source of this T cell receptor beta chain is a study of T cells in Graves' hyperthyroidism and ophthalmopathy. Study conclusions and caveats: In blood, most of the thyroid clonotypes expanded above 0.001 were also present.

Over 9 ml of fresh peripheral blood supplied the PBMCs. This clonotype has a count of ten or more. Its antigen is unknown. RNA transcripts served as the template for amplifying TCR beta CDR3 regions. First-round RT-PCR targeting the TCR CDR3 was performed with the HTBI primer set. MiXCR was run by TCRdb on the multiplex PCR reads, yielding one entry per CDR3 protein. The sample contains around 340,000 distinct CDR3 sequences, 15% to 20% of which appear only once. In germline, CDR1 is MDHEN, CDR2 SYDVKM. Trimming stripped 8 bases from V and 4 bases from J, with 12 bases between. This CDR3 contains 12 residues.

The sequencing sample was made of blood. This clonotype originated in a woman between 35 and 50 years old with Graves' ophthalmopathy. The chain employs TRBV28 and TRBJ2-7; a weak D match, TRBD2 (6 bases). The CDR3 bases are TGTGCCAGCCGATTGGGGAGGTACGAGCAGTACTTC. It encodes CASRLGRYEQYF.